These 26 T cell receptor beta chains were all obtained from the same sample, sequenced in a study of blood T cell repertoires in COVID-19. Clones were read by immunoSEQ multiplex PCR, and TCRdb kept only the in-frame ones, dropping some. The repertoire consists of 100,000 or so clones, with around 92% occurring once and the leading ten covering less than 7.5%. The sample was peripheral blood. The source is a man aged 45-65 years with active COVID-19.

The chain employs TRBV28 and TRBJ1-1, with unresolved D. Germline-derived CDR1 and CDR2 are MDHEN and SYDVKM. The germline V and J ends were trimmed by 3 bases and 4 bases, with 15 bases remaining between them. This CDR3 comprises 15 residues. CDR3 region: CASSFLYGVPTEAFF. For the CDR3, the DNA is TGTGCCAGCAGTTTCCTATACGGGGTACCCACTGAAGCTTTCTTT.

The V gene is TRBV15, the J gene TRBJ2-2; 8 bases are shared with TRBD2. The V gene's germline CDR1 is LNHNV and CDR2 YYDKDF (reference sequence). The V segment lost 4 bases and the J segment 5 bases; nucleotides outside the gene matches: 0. The CDR3 runs 13 residues. CDR3 coding DNA: TGTGCCACCAGCACGGGGGGGACCGGGGAGCTGTTTTTT. It translates to CATSTGGTGELFF.

This sequence joins TRBV28 and TRBJ2-1, with TRBD2 matching 14 bases. The CDR3 spans 16 residues. CDR1 and CDR2 (germline): MDHEN, SYDVKM. After removal of 9 bases from V and 1 base from J, the junction contained 5 bases not matched to a gene. CDR3 in amino acids: CASGLAGGRSYNEQFF. The CDR3, as DNA: TGTGCCAGTGGACTAGCGGGAGGAAGGTCCTACAATGAGCAGTTCTTC. The full variable domain, in which reference TRBV28 and TRBJ2-1 provide the parts outside the CDR3, is DVKVTQSSRYLVKRTGEKVFLECVQDMDHENMFWYRQDPGLGLRLIYFSYDVKMKEKGDIPEGYSVSREKKERFSLILESASTNQTSMYLCASGLAGGRSYNEQFFGPGTRLTVL.

The V gene is TRBV18, the J gene TRBJ1-4; 7 positions match TRBD1. Germline values: CDR1 KGHSH, CDR2 LQKENI. The CDR3 runs to 16 residues. Trimming at V came to 1 base and at J to 0 bases, leaving 2 bases not matched to a gene. The CDR3 DNA is TGTGCCAGCTCACCACTTGGGACAGCAACTAATGAAAAACTGTTTTTT. This encodes CASSPLGTATNEKLFF.

The V call is TRBV6-1, the J call TRBJ1-5; D remains ambiguous. V gave up 2 bases and J gave up 7 bases, with 9 bases separating them. This CDR3 spans 13 amino acids. Germline V gene data show CDR1 as MNHNS and CDR2 as SASEGT. CDR3 nucleotide sequence: TGTGCCAGCAGTGAAACTGGAGGGCAGCCCCAGCATTTT. It specifies CASSETGGQPQHF.

V is TRBV19 and J is TRBJ1-5; possibly TRBD1 for D (6 bases). The CDR3 sequence is 13 residues long. Trimming took off 6 bases at V and 7 bases at J, with 13 bases between the two ends. Germline loops: CDR1 LNHDA, CDR2 SQIVND (reference sequence). The chain's CDR3 is CASRQGGGQPQHF. As DNA, the CDR3 is TGTGCCAGTAGACAGGGTGGGGGCCAGCCCCAGCATTTT.

Only one count was recorded for this clone. The gene calls are TRBV28 and TRBJ1-5; possibly TRBD1 for D (5 bases). V gave up 6 bases and J gave up 6 bases, with 21 bases separating them. The CDR3 length is 16 residues. Germline CDR1 is MDHEN and CDR2 is SYDVKM. In DNA, the CDR3 is TGTGCCAGCAGGGCGGGGCCCGGGTCGGTGGGTCAGCCCCAGCATTTT. It translates to CASRAGPGSVGQPQHF.

The rearrangement links TRBV5-6 to TRBJ1-1; 12 bases fit TRBD1. Germline values: CDR1 SGHDT, CDR2 YYEEEE. After removal of 0 bases from V and 4 bases from J, the junction contained 7 bases not matched to a gene. This CDR3 comprises 17 residues. CDR3 sequence reads: CASSLEGQGARGTEAFF. CDR3 nucleotide sequence: TGTGCCAGCAGCTTGGAGGGACAGGGGGCGCGAGGCACTGAAGCTTTCTTT.

The chain recombines TRBV5-1 with TRBJ2-2, with TRBD1 matching over 10 bases. CDR3 length: 15 amino acids. Germline values: CDR1 SGHRS, CDR2 YFSETQ. V shed 0 bases and J 5 bases; nucleotides not matched to a gene: 1. The CDR3 reads CASSLEGQGTGELFF. The CDR3 coding sequence is TGCGCCAGCAGCTTGGAGGGACAGGGGACCGGGGAGCTGTTTTTT.

The chain joins TRBV9 to TRBJ2-7; 11 bases are a match to TRBD1. CDR3 size: 15 residues. With V trimmed by 3 bases and J by 5 bases, 7 bases remained unmatched. Germline CDR1 is SGDLS and CDR2 is YYNGEE. The CDR3 here is CASSAPGQGAHEQYF. The CDR3 region has the DNA TGTGCCAGCAGCGCCCCCGGACAGGGGGCCCACGAGCAGTACTTC.

This clone was picked up one time. The genes are TRBV28 and TRBJ1-6; D gene unclear. Per germline, CDR1 MDHEN and CDR2 SYDVKM. This CDR3 has 14 amino acids. Trimming stripped 8 bases from V and 7 bases from J, with 15 bases between. The CDR3 DNA follows: TGTGCCAGCGCCAGGTCGGGGAGGAATTCACCCCTCCACTTT. This encodes CASARSGRNSPLHF.

As for this clone: One end of the junction fails to match germline, which may point to a read error. The chain joins TRBV5-1 to TRBJ2-1; D is possibly TRBD2 (6 bases). Germline assignment: CDR1 SGHRS and CDR2 YFSETQ. The CDR3 sequence is 14 residues long. CDR3 DNA sequence: TGCGCCAGCAGCTTGGCCGGGGACCCACGGGAGCGGTTCTTC. Its protein product is CASSLAGDPRERFF.

The chain carries TRBV24-1 and TRBJ2-2, with 7 bases lining up with TRBD1. This CDR3 has 14 amino acids. The junction had 4 bases not matched to a gene; V was cut back by 7 bases and J by 3 bases. From germline, CDR1 is KGHDR and CDR2 SFDVKD. The CDR3 DNA sequence: TGTGCCACCAGGGGGACAGTGGACACCGGGGAGCTGTTTTTT. It translates to CATRGTVDTGELFF.

CDR3 coding DNA: TGTGCCAGCAGTGATTCTAGCTCCAGCTCCTACGAGCAGTACTTC. It encodes CASSDSSSSSYEQYF. The chain uses TRBV2 and TRBJ2-7; D is possibly TRBD2 (5 bases). Trimming shortened V by 3 bases and J by 0 bases, and 12 bases separated the two germline ends. CDR3 length: 15 residues. Germline V gene lookup returns CDR1 SNHLY and CDR2 FYNNEI.

The chain recombines TRBV27 with TRBJ2-1; TRBD2 aligns across 9 bases. After removal of 6 bases from V and 7 bases from J, the junction contained 7 bases not matched to a gene. The CDR3 length is 14 residues. Germline V gene sequence: CDR1 MNHEY, CDR2 SMNVEV (reference sequence). CDR3 DNA: TGTGCCAGCAGCGAACTAGCGGGCCGTAATGAGCAGTTCTTC. Amino acid sequence: CASSELAGRNEQFF.

V is TRBV14 and J is TRBJ2-3, with D possibly being TRBD1 (5 bases). This CDR3 is 14 amino acids long. In germline, CDR1 is SGHDN, CDR2 FVKESK. Trimming removed 1 base from V and 1 base from J, with 6 bases in between. CDR3 loop: CASSQVTGTDTQYF. Written as DNA, the CDR3 is TGTGCCAGCAGCCAAGTGACAGGCACAGATACGCAGTATTTT.

This chain links TRBV4-1 with TRBJ1-2, with 7 bases that match TRBD1. CDR3 length equals 16 residues. V shed 0 bases, J shed 2 bases, and the junction held 6 bases outside the gene matches. Germline CDR1 reads MGHRA; CDR2 reads YSYEKL. CDR3 DNA sequence: TGCGCCAGCAGCCAAGATCGGGCAGGGGGGAACTATGGCTACACCTTC. This translates into CASSQDRAGGNYGYTF.

The chain employs TRBV6-5 and TRBJ1-3; D is unresolved. The CDR3 has 13 residues. Germline V gives CDR1 MNHEY, CDR2 SVGAGI. Trimming removed 7 bases at V and 0 bases at J, with 7 bases between. DNA of the CDR3: TGTGCCAGCACGGCGGACTCTGGAAACACCATATATTTT. Its protein is CASTADSGNTIYF.

This clone was recorded a few times. The chain carries TRBV28 and TRBJ1-2, with D perhaps matching TRBD1 (6 bases). CDR1 MDHEN and CDR2 SYDVKM come from the germline V gene. The CDR3 length is 12 residues. V was clipped by 11 bases and J by 5 bases, with 15 bases between them. CDR3 in amino acids: CACNRERYGYTF. The CDR3 DNA reads as TGTGCCTGCAACAGGGAGAGGTATGGCTACACCTTC.

The chain links TRBV9 to TRBJ2-1, with TRBD2 matching 11 bases. This CDR3 comprises 17 residues. Germline CDR1 and CDR2: SGDLS and YYNGEE. Unmatched junction bases numbered 9, after V lost 3 bases and J lost 4 bases. CDR3 amino acids: CASSEGLAESSYNEQFF. The CDR3 DNA follows: TGTGCCAGCAGCGAGGGACTAGCGGAAAGTTCGTACAATGAGCAGTTCTTC.

This rearrangement joins TRBV18 to TRBJ2-7; 10 bases are a match to TRBD1. The germline CDR1 and CDR2 sequences are KGHSH and LQKENI. The CDR3 extends over 15 amino acids. With V trimmed by 2 bases and J by 4 bases, 5 bases remained unmatched. The DNA of the CDR3 is TGTGCCAGCTCACCAGGGACAGGGGAGGATTACGAGCAGTACTTC. Translation gives CASSPGTGEDYEQYF.

In DNA, the CDR3 is TGTGCCAGCAGCCTATCGGGACTAGCGGACAACATTTACAATGAGCAGTTCTTC. It specifies CASSLSGLADNIYNEQFF. This rearrangement joins TRBV11-3 to TRBJ2-1; TRBD2 aligns across 11 bases. CDR1 and CDR2 (germline): SGHNT, YENEEA. Unmatched junction bases numbered 13, after V lost 5 bases and J lost 4 bases. The CDR3 runs to 18 residues.

The chain links TRBV28 to TRBJ2-7, with D possibly matching TRBD1 (5 bases). CDR1 is MDHEN, CDR2 SYDVKM, per germline. This CDR3 region has 15 residues. V was clipped by 7 bases and J by 0 bases, with 16 bases between them. This CDR3 reads CASNPGRASSYEQYF. CDR3 DNA: TGTGCCAGCAATCCCGGCAGGGCGAGCTCCTACGAGCAGTACTTC. Together with reference TRBV28 and TRBJ2-7, the CDR3 gives the full variable domain: DVKVTQSSRYLVKRTGEKVFLECVQDMDHENMFWYRQDPGLGLRLIYFSYDVKMKEKGDIPEGYSVSREKKERFSLILESASTNQTSMYLCASNPGRASSYEQYFGPGTRLTVT.

The chain is built from TRBV18 and TRBJ2-7; D ambiguous. The CDR3 length is 13 residues. The ends were cut back, 3 bases at V and 4 bases at J, with 10 bases in the middle. Germline values: CDR1 KGHSH, CDR2 LQKENI. The CDR3 sequence: CASSPNSTYEQYF. The CDR3 DNA sequence: TGTGCCAGCTCACCTAATAGTACTTACGAGCAGTACTTC.

The chain employs TRBV5-1 and TRBJ2-1; 9 bases match TRBD2. The CDR3 contains 15 residues. The V segment lost 5 bases and the J segment 0 bases; nucleotides outside the gene matches: 3. The germline V gene has CDR1 SGHRS and CDR2 YFSETQ. The CDR3 region has the DNA TGCGCCAGCAGTCCAGCGGGGGGCTCCTACAATGAGCAGTTCTTC. Translation gives CASSPAGGSYNEQFF.

The chain uses TRBV5-4 and TRBJ2-7, with 7 positions matching TRBD1. V was clipped by 2 bases and J by 6 bases; unmatched bases: 8. The germline V gene has CDR1 SGHNT and CDR2 YYREEE (reference sequence). The CDR3 is 14 amino acids. DNA of the CDR3: TGTGCCAGCAGCTTACGAGACAGGGTTGGCGAGCAGTACTTC. Amino acids: CASSLRDRVGEQYF. Supplemented by reference TRBV5-4 and TRBJ2-7, the full variable domain reads ETGVTQSPTHLIKTRGQQVTLRCSSQSGHNTVSWYQQALGQGPQFIFQYYREEENGRGNFPPRFSGLQFPNYSSELNVNALELDDSALYLCASSLRDRVGEQYFGPGTRLTVT.